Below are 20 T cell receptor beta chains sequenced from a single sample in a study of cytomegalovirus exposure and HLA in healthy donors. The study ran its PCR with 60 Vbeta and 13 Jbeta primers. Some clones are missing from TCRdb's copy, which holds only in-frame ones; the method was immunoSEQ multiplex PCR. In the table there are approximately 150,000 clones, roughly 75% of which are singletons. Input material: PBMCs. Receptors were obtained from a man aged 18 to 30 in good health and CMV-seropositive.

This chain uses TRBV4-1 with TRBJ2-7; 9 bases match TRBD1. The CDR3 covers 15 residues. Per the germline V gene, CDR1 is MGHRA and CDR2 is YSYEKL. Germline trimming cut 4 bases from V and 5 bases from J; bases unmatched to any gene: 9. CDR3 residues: CASSRGTGGRDEQYF. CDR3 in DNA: TGCGCCAGCAGCCGTGGAACAGGGGGCCGGGACGAGCAGTACTTC.

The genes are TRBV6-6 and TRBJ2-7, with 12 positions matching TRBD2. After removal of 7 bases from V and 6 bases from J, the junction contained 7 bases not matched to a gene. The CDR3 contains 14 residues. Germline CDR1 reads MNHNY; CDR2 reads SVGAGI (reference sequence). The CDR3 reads CASKYTSGRREQYF. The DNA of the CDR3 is TGTGCCAGCAAATATACTAGCGGGAGGCGCGAGCAGTACTTC.

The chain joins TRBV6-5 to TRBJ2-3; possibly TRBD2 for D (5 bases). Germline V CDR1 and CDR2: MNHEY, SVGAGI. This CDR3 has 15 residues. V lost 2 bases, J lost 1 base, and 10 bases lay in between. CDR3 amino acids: CASSYASRGTDTQYF. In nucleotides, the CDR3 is TGTGCCAGCAGTTACGCTAGCCGGGGCACAGATACGCAGTATTTT.

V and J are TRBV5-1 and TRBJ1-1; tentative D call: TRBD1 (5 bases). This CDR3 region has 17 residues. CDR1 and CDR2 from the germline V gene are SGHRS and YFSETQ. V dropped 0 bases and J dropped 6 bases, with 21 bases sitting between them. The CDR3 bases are TGCGCCAGCAGCTTGGTGCCCGCCGGGACTAGGGATGCTGAAGCTTTCTTT. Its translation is CASSLVPAGTRDAEAFF.

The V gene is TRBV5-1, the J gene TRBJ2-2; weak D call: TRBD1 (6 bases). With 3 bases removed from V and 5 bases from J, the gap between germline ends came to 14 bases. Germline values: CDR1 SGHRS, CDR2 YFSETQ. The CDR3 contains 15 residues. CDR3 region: CASSSGRTATGELFF. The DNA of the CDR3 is TGCGCCAGCAGCTCTGGTAGGACAGCAACCGGGGAGCTGTTTTTT.

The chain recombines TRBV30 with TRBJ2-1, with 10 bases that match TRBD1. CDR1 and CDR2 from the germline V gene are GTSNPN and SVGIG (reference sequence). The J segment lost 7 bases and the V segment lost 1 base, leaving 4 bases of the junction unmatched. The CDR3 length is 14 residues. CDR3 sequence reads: CAWSDDRGRNEQFF. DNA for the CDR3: TGTGCCTGGAGTGACGACAGGGGGCGGAATGAGCAGTTCTTC.

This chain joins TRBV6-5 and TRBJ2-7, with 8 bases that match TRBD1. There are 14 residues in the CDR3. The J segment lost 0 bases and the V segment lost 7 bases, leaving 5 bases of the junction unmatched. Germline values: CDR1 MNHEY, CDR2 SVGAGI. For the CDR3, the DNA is TGTGCCAGCAAGCGCGGACAGGGCTCCTACGAGCAGTACTTC. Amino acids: CASKRGQGSYEQYF.

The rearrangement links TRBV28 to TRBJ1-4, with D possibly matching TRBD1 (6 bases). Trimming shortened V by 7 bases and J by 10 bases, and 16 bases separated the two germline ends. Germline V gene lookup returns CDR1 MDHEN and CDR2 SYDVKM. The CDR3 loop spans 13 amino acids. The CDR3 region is CASTGGWGAKLFF. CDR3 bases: TGTGCCAGCACCGGGGGGTGGGGGGCAAAACTGTTTTTT.

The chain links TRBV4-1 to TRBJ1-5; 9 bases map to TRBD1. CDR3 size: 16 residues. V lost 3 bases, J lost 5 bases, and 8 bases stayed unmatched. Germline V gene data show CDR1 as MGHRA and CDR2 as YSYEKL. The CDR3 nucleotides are TGCGCCAGCAGCCAGCGACAGGGACAGGGCGATCAGCCCCAGCATTTT. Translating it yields CASSQRQGQGDQPQHF.

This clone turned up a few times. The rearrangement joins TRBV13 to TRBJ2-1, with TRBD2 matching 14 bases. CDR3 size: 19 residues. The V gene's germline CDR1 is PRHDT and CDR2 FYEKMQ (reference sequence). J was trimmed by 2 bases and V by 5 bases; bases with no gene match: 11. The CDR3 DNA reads TGTGCCAGCAGCGCAATGGGACTAGCGGGAGCCCGACCCTACAATGAGCAGTTCTTC. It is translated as CASSAMGLAGARPYNEQFF.

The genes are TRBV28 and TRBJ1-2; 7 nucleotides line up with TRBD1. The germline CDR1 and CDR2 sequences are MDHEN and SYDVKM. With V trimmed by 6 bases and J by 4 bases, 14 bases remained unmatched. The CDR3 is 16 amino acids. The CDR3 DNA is TGTGCCAGCAGCACAATTAAAACAGGGGATGCCTATGGCTACACCTTC. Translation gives CASSTIKTGDAYGYTF.

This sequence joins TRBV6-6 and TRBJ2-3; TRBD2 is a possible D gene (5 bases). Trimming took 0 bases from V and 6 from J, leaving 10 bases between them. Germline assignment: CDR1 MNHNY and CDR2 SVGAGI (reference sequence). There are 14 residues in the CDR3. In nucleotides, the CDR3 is TGTGCCAGCAGTTACTCGCGAGGGTCGGATACGCAGTATTTT. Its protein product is CASSYSRGSDTQYF.

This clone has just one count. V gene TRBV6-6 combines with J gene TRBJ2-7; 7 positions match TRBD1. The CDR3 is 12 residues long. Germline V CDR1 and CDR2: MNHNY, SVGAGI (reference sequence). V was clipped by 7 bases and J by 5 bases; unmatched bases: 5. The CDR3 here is CASTITGDEQYF. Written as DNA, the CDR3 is TGTGCCAGCACCATAACAGGGGACGAGCAGTACTTC.

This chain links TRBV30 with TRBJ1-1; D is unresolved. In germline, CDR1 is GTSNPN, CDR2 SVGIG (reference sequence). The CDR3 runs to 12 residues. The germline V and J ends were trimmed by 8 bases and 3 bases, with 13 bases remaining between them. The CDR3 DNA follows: TGTGCCAGACGGGTCTTAGACACTGAAGCTTTCTTT. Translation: CARRVLDTEAFF.

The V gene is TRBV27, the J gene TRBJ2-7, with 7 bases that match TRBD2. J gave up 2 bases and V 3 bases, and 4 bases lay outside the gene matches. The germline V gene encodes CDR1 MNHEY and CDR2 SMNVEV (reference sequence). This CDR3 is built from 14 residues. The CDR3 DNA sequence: TGTGCCAGCAGTTTTTCCAGCGGGACCTACGAGCAGTACTTC. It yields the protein CASSFSSGTYEQYF.

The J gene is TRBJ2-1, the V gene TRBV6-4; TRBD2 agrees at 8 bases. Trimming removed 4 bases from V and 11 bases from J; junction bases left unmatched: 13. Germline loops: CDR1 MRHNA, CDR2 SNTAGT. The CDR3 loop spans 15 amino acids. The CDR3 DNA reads TGTGCCAGCAGTGCCGATGCTGGAGCGGGAGTCAAGCAGTTCTTC. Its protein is CASSADAGAGVKQFF.

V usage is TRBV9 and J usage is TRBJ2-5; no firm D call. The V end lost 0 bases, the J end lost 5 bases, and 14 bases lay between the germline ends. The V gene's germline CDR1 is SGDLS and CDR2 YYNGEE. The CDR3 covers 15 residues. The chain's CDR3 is CASSVDGLKRETQYF. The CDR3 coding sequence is TGTGCCAGCAGCGTAGATGGGTTAAAGAGGGAGACCCAGTACTTC.

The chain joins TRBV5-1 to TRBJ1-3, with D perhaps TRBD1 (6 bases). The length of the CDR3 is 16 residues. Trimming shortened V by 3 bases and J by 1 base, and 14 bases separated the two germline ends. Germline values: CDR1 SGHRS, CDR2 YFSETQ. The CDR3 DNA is TGCGCCAGCAGCTCTTACGTACAGGGATCTGGAAACACCATATATTTT. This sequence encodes CASSSYVQGSGNTIYF.

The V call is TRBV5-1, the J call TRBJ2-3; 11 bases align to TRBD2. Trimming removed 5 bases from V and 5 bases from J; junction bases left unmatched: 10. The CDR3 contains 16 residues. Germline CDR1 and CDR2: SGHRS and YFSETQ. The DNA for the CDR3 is TGCGCCAGCAGAGTGACTAGCGGGACCCCCGGAGATACGCAGTATTTT. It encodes CASRVTSGTPGDTQYF.

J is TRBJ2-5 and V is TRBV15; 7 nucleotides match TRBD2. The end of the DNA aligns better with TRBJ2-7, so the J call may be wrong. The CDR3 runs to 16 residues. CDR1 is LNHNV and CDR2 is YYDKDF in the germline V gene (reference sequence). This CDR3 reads CATSRAGGGDSYEQYF. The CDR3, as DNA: TGTGCCACCAGCAGAGCCGGGGGAGGGGATTCCTACGAGCAGTACTTC.